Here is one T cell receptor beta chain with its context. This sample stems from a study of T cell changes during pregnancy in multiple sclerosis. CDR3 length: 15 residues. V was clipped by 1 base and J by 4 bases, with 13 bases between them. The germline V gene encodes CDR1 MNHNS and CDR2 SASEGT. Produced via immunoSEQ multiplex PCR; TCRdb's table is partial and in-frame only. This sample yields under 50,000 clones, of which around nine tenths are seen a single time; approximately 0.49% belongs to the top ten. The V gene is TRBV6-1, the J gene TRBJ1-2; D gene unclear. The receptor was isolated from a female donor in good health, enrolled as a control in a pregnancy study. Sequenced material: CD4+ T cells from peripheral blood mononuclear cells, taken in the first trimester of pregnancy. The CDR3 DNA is TGTGCCAGCAGTGAAGACAGCGGCAGCTTCTATGGCTACACCTTC. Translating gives CASSEDSGSFYGYTF.